What follows are 16 T cell receptor beta chains derived from one specimen sequenced in a study of spatial heterogeneity in lung cancer. TCRdb reprocessed the 5' RACE reads with MiXCR, giving one entry per CDR3 protein. The table records approximately 1,600 distinct CDR3 sequences, around 5% of them present only once. Time point of the sample: sample taken at primary tumor resection. The material was normal lung tissue next to the tumor, obtained at surgery. These receptors were collected from a female donor with early-stage non-small cell lung cancer.

This clonotype was found many times. The chain recombines TRBV5-1 with TRBJ1-1, with 8 bases matching TRBD1. This CDR3 contains 15 residues. The germline V gene has CDR1 SGHRS and CDR2 YFSETQ. V gave up 0 bases and J gave up 5 bases; unmatched junction bases: 6. Here the CDR3 DNA reads TGCGCCAGCAGCTTGGGGGGACAGGAAAGAACTGAAGCTTTCTTT. Translating it yields CASSLGGQERTEAFF.

This chain uses TRBV5-6 with TRBJ1-2; 10 positions agree with TRBD1. The V gene's germline CDR1 is SGHDT and CDR2 YYEEEE. Trimming took 0 bases from V and 6 from J; bases not matched to a gene: 2. The CDR3 is 14 amino acids. This chain's CDR3 is CASSLVGTGDGYTF. DNA of the CDR3: TGTGCCAGCAGCTTGGTTGGGACAGGGGATGGCTACACCTTC. Based on the CDR3 plus reference TRBV5-6 and TRBJ1-2, the full variable domain is DAGVTQSPTHLIKTRGQQVTLRCSPKSGHDTVSWYQQALGQGPQFIFQYYEEEERQRGNFPDRFSGHQFPNYSSELNVNALLLGDSALYLCASSLVGTGDGYTFGSGTRLTVV.

Regarding this clonotype: Its ends do not fully match the called genes, so a read error is possible. The rearrangement joins TRBV7-3 to TRBJ2-2; 8 bases match TRBD2. The CDR3 contains 15 residues. Germline loops: CDR1 SGHTA, CDR2 FQGTGA. DNA of the CDR3: TGTGCCAGCAGCTCCGGGAGGGGTGGCACCGGGGAGCAGTTTTTT. Encoded protein: CASSSGRGGTGEQFF.

This clonotype is medium-sized (0.01 to 0.1%) in the sample. The V call is TRBV28, the J call TRBJ1-5, with a possible D match to TRBD1 (6 bases). CDR3 length: 14 residues. V lost 7 bases and J lost 4, with 14 bases in between. Germline V lookup: CDR1 MDHEN, CDR2 SYDVKM. CDR3 sequence (DNA): TGTGCCAGCACCCGGGACATTAGTAATCAGCCCCAGCATTTT. This encodes CASTRDISNQPQHF.

This clonotype is medium-sized. V usage is TRBV29-1 and J usage is TRBJ1-1; 7 bases agree with TRBD1. The CDR3 sequence is 12 residues long. From germline, CDR1 is SQVTM and CDR2 ANQGSEA. V lost 6 bases, J lost 4 bases, and 5 bases stayed unmatched. The DNA for the CDR3 is TGCAGCGTAAACAGGGGTTTCACTGAAGCTTTCTTT. As protein: CSVNRGFTEAFF.

Relative to its sample, this clonotype is medium-sized. The rearrangement links TRBV7-3 to TRBJ2-1; 8 bases line up with TRBD1. CDR1 is SGHTA and CDR2 is FQGTGA in the germline V gene. The V gene end was trimmed by 3 bases and the J gene end by 2 bases; junction bases not matched to a gene: 3. This CDR3 has 15 amino acids. For the CDR3, the DNA is TGTGCCAGCAGCTTTACAGGGGGGCCCTACAATGAGCAGTTCTTC. Translation gives CASSFTGGPYNEQFF.

By proportion, this clonotype is medium-sized (0.01 to 0.1%). CDR3 in DNA: TGTGCCAGCAGCTTCCGACTAGCGGGGGGCTACGAGCAGTACTTC. Residues: CASSFRLAGGYEQYF. The chain is built from TRBV5-5 and TRBJ2-7; TRBD2 aligns across 13 bases. After removal of 2 bases from V and 3 bases from J, the junction contained 2 bases not matched to a gene. Germline V CDR1 and CDR2: SGHKS, YYEKEE (reference sequence). The CDR3 totals 15 residues.

By frequency in the sample, this clonotype is large (0.1 to 1%). The chain uses TRBV7-9 and TRBJ1-1, with D possibly matching TRBD1 (6 bases). The CDR3 is made up of 15 amino acids. Per germline, CDR1 SEHNR and CDR2 FQNEAQ (reference sequence). The V gene lost 6 bases and the J gene lost 2 bases, with 16 bases spanning the gap. CDR3 coding DNA: TGTGCCAGCAGGGCGGCGGACAGATTCAACACTGAAGCTTTCTTT. Translation gives CASRAADRFNTEAFF.

Within the sample, this clonotype is large. This CDR3 reads CASSLVQGAAYEQYF. CDR3 sequence (DNA): TGTGCCAGCAGCTTGGTACAGGGGGCCGCCTACGAGCAGTACTTC. The chain couples TRBV5-6 to TRBJ2-7; 9 bases line up with TRBD1. CDR1 and CDR2 (germline): SGHDT, YYEEEE. The CDR3 sequence is 15 residues long. V dropped 0 bases and J dropped 2; count of bases not matched to a gene: 3.

This clonotype appeared many times. The V call is TRBV2, the J call TRBJ2-7; no clear D gene. The CDR3 loop spans 13 amino acids. V lost 5 bases and J lost 0, with 8 bases in between. CDR1 and CDR2 from the germline V gene are SNHLY and FYNNEI. The CDR3 DNA follows: TGTGCCAGCAGTATACCGCTCTCCTACGAGCAGTACTTC. Its translation is CASSIPLSYEQYF.

By share, this clonotype counts as large. The chain joins TRBV5-5 to TRBJ1-5; D is unclear. The CDR3 sequence is 13 residues long. CDR1 is SGHKS, CDR2 YYEKEE, per germline (reference sequence). The germline V and J ends were trimmed by 0 bases and 5 bases, with 6 bases remaining between them. In DNA form, the CDR3 reads TGTGCCAGCAGCTTGGAAATGGATCAGCCCCAGCATTTT. Encoded protein: CASSLEMDQPQHF.

This clonotype was counted ten times or more. V is TRBV18 and J is TRBJ1-1; D might be TRBD1 (6 bases). This CDR3 region has 14 residues. Germline V lookup: CDR1 KGHSH, CDR2 LQKENI. Trimming removed 0 bases at V and 5 bases at J, with 10 bases between. This CDR3 reads CASSPPGGETEAFF. The CDR3 DNA sequence: TGTGCCAGCTCACCACCAGGGGGAGAAACTGAAGCTTTCTTT.

By share, this clonotype counts as medium-sized (0.01 to 0.1%). V usage is TRBV3-1 and J usage is TRBJ2-7; D is possibly TRBD1 or TRBD2 (6 bases each). The CDR3 extends over 17 amino acids. Germline V CDR1 and CDR2: LGHDT, YNNKEL (reference sequence). V shed 0 bases and J shed 6 bases, with 21 bases lying between them. CDR3 residues: CASSQDAVVRGGSEQYF. In nucleotides, the CDR3 is TGTGCCAGCAGCCAAGACGCGGTGGTCAGGGGAGGTAGCGAGCAGTACTTC.

In its sample, this clonotype is medium-sized. This chain joins TRBV5-1 and TRBJ2-1; 7 bases map to TRBD2. Germline CDR1 and CDR2: SGHRS and YFSETQ. The ends lost 4 bases at V and 9 bases at J; junction bases unmatched: 13. This CDR3 contains 15 residues. The CDR3 DNA reads as TGCGCCAGCAGCCTACGACCGGGAGGCCTGGGTGAGCAGTTCTTC. Encoded protein: CASSLRPGGLGEQFF.

By share, this clonotype ranks as medium-sized. The chain recombines TRBV19 with TRBJ2-7; 8 bases map to TRBD1. Trimming cost V 10 bases and J 3 bases; bases outside gene matches: 14. The CDR3 consists of 15 residues. Germline values: CDR1 LNHDA, CDR2 SQIVND (reference sequence). CDR3 residues: CATKITGTGIYEQYF. The CDR3 DNA follows: TGTGCCACAAAAATAACCGGGACAGGCATCTACGAGCAGTACTTC. Full variable domain (rest looked up from reference TRBV19 and TRBJ2-7): DGGITQSPKYLFRKEGQNVTLSCEQNLNHDAMYWYRQDPGQGLRLIYYSQIVNDFQKGDIAEGYSVSREKKESFPLTVTSAQKNPTAFYLCATKITGTGIYEQYFGPGTRLTVT.

This clonotype was found many times. The J gene is TRBJ2-1, the V gene TRBV5-1; D remains ambiguous. The germline V gene encodes CDR1 SGHRS and CDR2 YFSETQ. This CDR3 has 13 amino acids. V lost 0 bases, J lost 7 bases, and 8 bases lay in between. CDR3 residues: CASSLATRNEQFF. The DNA for the CDR3 is TGCGCCAGCAGCTTGGCGACAAGAAATGAGCAGTTCTTC.